The 24 T cell receptor beta chains listed next were all sequenced from one sample in a study of CD8 T cells in Susac syndrome. RNA amounts of about 0.5 to 1 ug underwent reverse transcription with random hexamers. TCRdb passed the immunoSEQ multiplex PCR reads through MiXCR, listing each CDR3 protein once. The profile shows over 130,000 distinct CDR3 sequences, over 90% of them singletons. The source material was CD4+ T cells from PBMCs. These receptors all stem from a human donor with Susac syndrome.

The CDR3 region has the DNA TGTGCCAGCTCACCACCTGAACAGGGGTCCATGAACACTGAAGCTTTCTTT. Protein: CASSPPEQGSMNTEAFF. The V call is TRBV18, the J call TRBJ1-1, with 7 bases that match TRBD1. The CDR3 length is 17 residues. The V gene end was trimmed by 0 bases and the J gene end by 0 bases; junction bases not matched to a gene: 7. Germline V gene sequence: CDR1 KGHSH, CDR2 LQKENI. The full variable domain, with the rest looked up from reference TRBV18 and TRBJ1-1, is NAGVMQNPRHLVRRRGQEARLRCSPMKGHSHVYWYRQLPEEGLKFMVYLQKENIIDESGMPKERFSAEFPKEGPSILRIQQVVRGDSAAYFCASSPPEQGSMNTEAFFGQGTRLTVV.

This chain joins TRBV28 and TRBJ2-5, with TRBD2 identical over 12 bases. This CDR3 has 14 residues. Trimming removed 5 bases from V and 5 bases from J; junction bases left unmatched: 3. Germline V lookup: CDR1 MDHEN, CDR2 SYDVKM. The CDR3 coding sequence is TGTGCCAGCAGTCAAACTAGCGGGAGGGAGACCCAGTACTTC. It encodes CASSQTSGRETQYF.

The chain employs TRBV11-2 and TRBJ2-1; D call uncertain. Germline loops: CDR1 SGHAT, CDR2 FQNNGV. Trimming left V 1 base short and J 2 bases short, with 12 bases between. The CDR3 runs to 16 residues. The CDR3 loop reads CASSLVRQATYNEQFF. DNA of the CDR3: TGTGCCAGCAGCTTAGTTCGTCAGGCAACCTACAATGAGCAGTTCTTC.

The chain employs TRBV5-1 and TRBJ2-7; TRBD1 aligns across 8 bases. V shed 0 bases, J shed 0 bases, and the junction held 2 bases outside the gene matches. CDR3 length: 15 residues. In germline, CDR1 is SGHRS, CDR2 YFSETQ. The DNA for the CDR3 is TGCGCCAGCAGCTTGGAGGGACAGGCCTCCTACGAGCAGTACTTC. Protein product: CASSLEGQASYEQYF.

The V call is TRBV28, the J call TRBJ1-5, with 8 bases matching TRBD1. From germline, CDR1 is MDHEN and CDR2 SYDVKM. This CDR3 comprises 16 residues. V lost 2 bases, J lost 4 bases, and 7 bases stayed unmatched. The CDR3 protein is CASSLGWTGWNQPQHF. The CDR3 DNA reads as TGTGCCAGCAGTTTAGGCTGGACAGGGTGGAATCAGCCCCAGCATTTT.

The chain uses TRBV6-2 or TRBV6-3 and TRBJ1-1; D is uncertain. Between the trimmed V and J ends, which lost 2 bases and 6 bases, there was a span of 7 bases. From germline, CDR1 is MNHEY and CDR2 SVGEGT. This CDR3 is 12 amino acids long. The CDR3 DNA reads as TGTGCCAGCAGTTACAGGGTCCCTGAAGCTTTCTTT. It yields the protein CASSYRVPEAFF.

This clonotype was seen once. The V call is TRBV12-3 or TRBV12-4, the J call TRBJ1-1; TRBD1 agrees at 9 bases. This CDR3 region has 14 residues. With 4 bases clipped from V and 4 bases from J, the junction kept 4 bases outside the gene matches. The CDR3 bases are TGTGCCAGCAGTTCCCGGGGACAGGGCACTGAAGCTTTCTTT. Residues: CASSSRGQGTEAFF.

The V call is TRBV24-1, the J call TRBJ2-2, with unresolved D. The germline V gene has CDR1 KGHDR and CDR2 SFDVKD. V gave up 5 bases and J gave up 0 bases, with 6 bases separating them. The CDR3 consists of 14 residues. DNA of the CDR3: TGTGCCACCAGTGCTCCCGCGAACACCGGGGAGCTGTTTTTT. It codes for CATSAPANTGELFF.

CDR3 sequence reads: CASRYSEQYF. CDR3 coding DNA: TGTGCCAGCCGCTATAGCGAGCAGTACTTC. The chain employs TRBV21-1 and TRBJ2-7. TRBV21-1 is an annotated pseudogene. The CDR3 is made up of 10 amino acids.

V is TRBV24-1 and J is TRBJ2-1, with D possibly matching TRBD2 (6 bases). Trimming took 2 bases from V and 7 from J, leaving 11 bases between them. The CDR3 runs 14 residues. Germline loops: CDR1 KGHDR, CDR2 SFDVKD. Here the CDR3 DNA reads TGTGCCACCAGTGATTCGGGAGTTGGGAATGAGCAGTTCTTC. As protein: CATSDSGVGNEQFF.

The chain uses TRBV12-3 or TRBV12-4 and TRBJ1-5, with a possible D match to TRBD1 (6 bases). The length of the CDR3 is 14 residues. V lost 1 base to trimming and J lost 7 bases, with 11 bases between them. CDR3 sequence reads: CASSLVAGGQPQHF. The CDR3 DNA sequence: TGTGCCAGCAGTTTAGTGGCGGGGGGCCAGCCCCAGCATTTT.

The sample holds one count of this clonotype. This chain uses TRBV28 with TRBJ1-1; D gene unclear. Per germline, CDR1 MDHEN and CDR2 SYDVKM. With 4 bases removed from V and 11 bases from J, the gap between germline ends came to 11 bases. The CDR3 length is 11 residues. The chain's CDR3 is CASSSGLRAFF. CDR3 nucleotides: TGTGCCAGCAGTTCTGGCCTCCGGGCTTTCTTT.

This chain uses TRBV7-6 with TRBJ2-3, with TRBD1 identical over 7 bases. This CDR3 spans 14 amino acids. Germline V CDR1 and CDR2: SGHVS, FNYEAQ. V was clipped by 3 bases and J by 4 bases; unmatched bases: 4. The CDR3, as DNA: TGTGCCAGCAGCTTCACAGGGGCATCAGATACGCAGTATTTT. Translated: CASSFTGASDTQYF.

The gene calls are TRBV29-1 and TRBJ1-4; no clear D. The CDR3 is 11 amino acids. Trimming took 2 bases from V and 7 from J, leaving 5 bases between them. CDR1 is SQVTM and CDR2 is ANQGSEA in the germline V gene. Written as DNA, the CDR3 is TGCAGCGTTGAATCGGGTGAAAAACTGTTTTTT. Encoded protein: CSVESGEKLFF.

This chain links TRBV20-1 with TRBJ1-1, with TRBD1 as a possible D gene (5 bases). V was trimmed by 3 bases and J by 1 base, leaving 6 bases between them. The CDR3 has 12 amino acids. The germline CDR1 and CDR2 sequences are DFQATT and SNEGSKA (reference sequence). Written as DNA, the CDR3 is TGCAGTGCTAGTGACAGGAACACTGAAGCTTTCTTT. Amino acid sequence: CSASDRNTEAFF.

This rearrangement joins TRBV7-2 to TRBJ2-2, with TRBD1 as a possible D gene (6 bases). V lost 5 bases and J 8 bases, leaving 21 bases between the germline ends. The length of the CDR3 is 16 residues. Germline assignment: CDR1 SGHTA and CDR2 FQGNSA. CDR3 protein: CASSPRTVASAGELFF. DNA for the CDR3: TGTGCCAGCAGCCCCCGGACAGTAGCGTCAGCTGGGGAGCTGTTTTTT.

The V gene is TRBV20-1, the J gene TRBJ2-5, with D tentatively TRBD2 (6 bases). The germline V gene has CDR1 DFQATT and CDR2 SNEGSKA (reference sequence). The CDR3 has 13 residues. V was pared by 6 bases and J by 4 bases, with 15 bases between. The CDR3 sequence: CSARSIGGETQYF. The CDR3 DNA sequence: TGCAGTGCCCGCAGCATCGGGGGAGAGACCCAGTACTTC.

J is TRBJ1-2 and V is TRBV7-8, with D maybe TRBD1 (5 bases). V dropped 5 bases and J dropped 11 bases, with 15 bases sitting between them. The CDR3 has 12 residues. Germline V lookup: CDR1 SGHVS, CDR2 FQNEAQ. CDR3 DNA: TGTGCCAGCAGCCTGGGGGTTCGAGGTTACACCTTC. This encodes CASSLGVRGYTF.

The V call is TRBV12-3 or TRBV12-4, the J call TRBJ1-1; no definite D call. The CDR3 contains 15 residues. V shed 1 base and J shed 2 bases, with 11 bases lying between them. The CDR3 protein is CASSLGVSTNTEAFF. DNA of the CDR3: TGTGCCAGCAGTTTAGGGGTCAGTACCAACACTGAAGCTTTCTTT.

The chain uses TRBV29-1 and TRBJ1-1, with D hard to call. The CDR3 runs 11 residues. With 6 bases removed from V and 7 bases from J, the gap between germline ends came to 12 bases. Germline V gene data show CDR1 as SQVTM and CDR2 as ANQGSEA. CDR3 nucleotides: TGCAGCGTCGCCGACGTGGGTGAAGCTTTCTTT. It specifies CSVADVGEAFF.

The rearrangement links TRBV2 to TRBJ2-3; TRBD2 matches at 10 bases. The CDR3 loop spans 15 amino acids. Looked up from germline, CDR1 is SNHLY and CDR2 is FYNNEI. The V and J ends lost 2 bases and 1 base, in that order; junction bases with no gene match: 0. In nucleotides, the CDR3 is TGTGCCAGCAGTGAACTAGCGGGGGGCACAGATACGCAGTATTTT. Its translation is CASSELAGGTDTQYF. The whole variable domain, filled in from reference TRBV2 and TRBJ2-3, reads EPEVTQTPSHQVTQMGQEVILRCVPISNHLYFYWYRQILGQKVEFLVSFYNNEISEKSEIFDDQFSVERPDGSNFTLKIRSTKLEDSAMYFCASSELAGGTDTQYFGPGTRLTVL.

J is TRBJ1-1 and V is TRBV13, with no clear D. Germline V gene lookup returns CDR1 PRHDT and CDR2 FYEKMQ (reference sequence). This CDR3 spans 13 amino acids. Trimming pared 5 bases from V and 8 bases from J, leaving 15 bases between. DNA for the CDR3: TGTGCCAGCAGCCTAAGACTTATTCGGGAAGCTTTCTTT. Translated: CASSLRLIREAFF. Variable domain in full (rest from reference TRBV13 and TRBJ1-1): AAGVIQSPRHLIKEKRETATLKCYPIPRHDTVYWYQQGPGQDPQFLISFYEKMQSDKGSIPDRFSAQQFSDYHSELNMSSLELGDSALYFCASSLRLIREAFFGQGTRLTVV.

This chain connects TRBV18 to TRBJ2-1; the D gene is possibly TRBD1 (6 bases). Trimming shortened V by 6 bases and J by 4 bases, and 16 bases separated the two germline ends. CDR3 length: 15 residues. Germline CDR1 KGHSH, CDR2 LQKENI. The CDR3 DNA is TGTGCCAGCTCCCGATCGACAGGATCTTACAATGAGCAGTTCTTC. Translating gives CASSRSTGSYNEQFF.

The V and J genes are TRBV29-1 and TRBJ2-3; 9 bases are a match to TRBD2. The CDR3 runs 14 residues. V lost 3 bases and J lost 6; bases outside the gene matches: 7. Germline V gene data show CDR1 as SQVTM and CDR2 as ANQGSEA. CDR3 protein: CSVDLGTSRDTQYF. In nucleotides, the CDR3 is TGCAGCGTTGACCTTGGGACTAGCAGGGATACGCAGTATTTT.